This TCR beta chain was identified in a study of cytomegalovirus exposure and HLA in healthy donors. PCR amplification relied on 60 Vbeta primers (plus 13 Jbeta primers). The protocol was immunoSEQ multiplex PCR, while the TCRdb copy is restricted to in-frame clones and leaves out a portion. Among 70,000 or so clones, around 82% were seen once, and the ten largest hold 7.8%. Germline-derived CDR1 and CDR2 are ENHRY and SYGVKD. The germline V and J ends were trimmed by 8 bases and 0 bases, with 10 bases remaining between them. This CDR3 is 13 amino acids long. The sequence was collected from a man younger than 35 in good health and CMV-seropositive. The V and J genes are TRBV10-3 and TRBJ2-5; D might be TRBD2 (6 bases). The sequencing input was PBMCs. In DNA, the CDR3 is TGTGCCATCGCTGGACTATACCAAGAGACCCAGTACTTC. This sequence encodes CAIAGLYQETQYF.